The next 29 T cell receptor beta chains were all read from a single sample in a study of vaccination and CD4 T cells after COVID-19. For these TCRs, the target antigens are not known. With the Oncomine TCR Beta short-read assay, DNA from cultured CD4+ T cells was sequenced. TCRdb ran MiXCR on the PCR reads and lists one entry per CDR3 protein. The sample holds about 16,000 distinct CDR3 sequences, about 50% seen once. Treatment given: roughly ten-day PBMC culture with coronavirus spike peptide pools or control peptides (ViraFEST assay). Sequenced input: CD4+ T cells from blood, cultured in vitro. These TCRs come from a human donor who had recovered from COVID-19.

CDR3 residues: CASSPYTDTQYF. The CDR3 nucleotides are TGTGCCAGCAGCCCCTACACAGATACGCAGTATTTT. This chain connects TRBV7-2 to TRBJ2-3; D unresolved. Looked up from germline, CDR1 is SGHTA and CDR2 is FQGNSA. Trimming took 5 bases from V and 2 from J, leaving 5 bases between them. The CDR3 totals 12 residues.

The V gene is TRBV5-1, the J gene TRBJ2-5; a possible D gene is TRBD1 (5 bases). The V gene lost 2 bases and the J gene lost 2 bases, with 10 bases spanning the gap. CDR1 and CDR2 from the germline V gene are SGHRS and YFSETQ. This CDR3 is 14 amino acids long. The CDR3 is CASSFGAMQETQYF. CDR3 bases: TGCGCCAGCAGCTTTGGGGCGATGCAAGAGACCCAGTACTTC.

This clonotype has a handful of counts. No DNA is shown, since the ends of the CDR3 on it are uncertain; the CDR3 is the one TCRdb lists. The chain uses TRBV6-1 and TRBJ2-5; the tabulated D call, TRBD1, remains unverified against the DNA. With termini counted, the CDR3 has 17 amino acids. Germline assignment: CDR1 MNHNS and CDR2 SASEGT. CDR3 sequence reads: CASSEASGRVLQETQYF.

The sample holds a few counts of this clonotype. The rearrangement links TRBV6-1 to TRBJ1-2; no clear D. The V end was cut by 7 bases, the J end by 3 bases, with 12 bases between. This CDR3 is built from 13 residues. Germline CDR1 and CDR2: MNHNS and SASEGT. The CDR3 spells CASNKNVDYGYTF. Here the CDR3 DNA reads TGTGCCAGCAACAAAAACGTGGACTATGGCTACACCTTC.

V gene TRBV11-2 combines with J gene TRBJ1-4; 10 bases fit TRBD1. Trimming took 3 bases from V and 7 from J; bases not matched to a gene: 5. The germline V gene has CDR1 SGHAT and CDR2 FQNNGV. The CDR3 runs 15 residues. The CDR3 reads CASSFGGQGGEKLFF. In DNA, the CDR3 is TGTGCCAGCAGCTTTGGTGGACAGGGGGGTGAAAAACTGTTTTTT.

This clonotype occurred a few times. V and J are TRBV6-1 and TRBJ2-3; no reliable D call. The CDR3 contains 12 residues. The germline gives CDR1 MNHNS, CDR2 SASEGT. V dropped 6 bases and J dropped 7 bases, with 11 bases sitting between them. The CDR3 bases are TGTGCCAGCAGGGCAACGGCTAATACGCAGTATTTT. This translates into CASRATANTQYF.

CDR3 loop: CASSERGGNEQYF. DNA for the CDR3: TGTGCCAGCAGTGAAAGGGGGGGGAACGAGCAGTACTTC. The V and J genes are TRBV25-1 and TRBJ2-7, with D possibly TRBD2 on 7 matching bases. The CDR3 sequence is 13 residues long. Germline V gives CDR1 MGHDK, CDR2 SYGVNS. V was trimmed by 2 bases and J by 5 bases, leaving 10 bases between them.

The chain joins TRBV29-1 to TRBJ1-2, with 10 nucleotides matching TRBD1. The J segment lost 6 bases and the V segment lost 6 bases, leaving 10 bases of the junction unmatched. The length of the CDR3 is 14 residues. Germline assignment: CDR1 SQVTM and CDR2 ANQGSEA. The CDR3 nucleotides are TGCAGCGTAGTGACCGGGACAGGGGAGCATGGCTACACCTTC. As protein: CSVVTGTGEHGYTF. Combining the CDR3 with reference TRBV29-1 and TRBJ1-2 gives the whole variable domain SAVISQKPSRDICQRGTSLTIQCQVDSQVTMMFWYRQQPGQSLTLIATANQGSEATYESGFVIDKFPISRPNLTFSTLTVSNMSPEDSSIYLCSVVTGTGEHGYTFGSGTRLTVV.

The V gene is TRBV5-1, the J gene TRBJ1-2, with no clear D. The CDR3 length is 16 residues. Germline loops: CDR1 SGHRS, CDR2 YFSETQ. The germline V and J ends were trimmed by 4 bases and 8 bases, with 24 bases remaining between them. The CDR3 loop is CASSGTDEGGVQGYTF. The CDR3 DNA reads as TGCGCCAGCAGCGGAACGGACGAGGGCGGCGTGCAGGGCTACACCTTC.

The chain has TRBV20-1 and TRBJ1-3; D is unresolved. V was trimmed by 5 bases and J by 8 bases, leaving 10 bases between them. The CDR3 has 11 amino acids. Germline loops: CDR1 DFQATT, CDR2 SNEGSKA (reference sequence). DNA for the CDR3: TGCAGTGCTCCGAAAGAGGACACCATATATTTT. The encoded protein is CSAPKEDTIYF.

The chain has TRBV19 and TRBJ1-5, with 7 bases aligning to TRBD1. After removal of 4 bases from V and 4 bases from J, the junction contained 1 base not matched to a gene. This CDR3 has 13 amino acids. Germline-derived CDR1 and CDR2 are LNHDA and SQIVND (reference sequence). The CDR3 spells CASSTQGNQPQHF. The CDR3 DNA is TGTGCCAGTAGTACACAGGGGAATCAGCCCCAGCATTTT.

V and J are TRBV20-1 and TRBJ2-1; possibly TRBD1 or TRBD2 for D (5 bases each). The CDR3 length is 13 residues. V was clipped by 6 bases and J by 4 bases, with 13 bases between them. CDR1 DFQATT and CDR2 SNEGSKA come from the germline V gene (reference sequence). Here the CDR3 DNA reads TGCAGTGCCTCCCTCGGGGCTTACAATGAGCAGTTCTTC. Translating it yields CSASLGAYNEQFF.

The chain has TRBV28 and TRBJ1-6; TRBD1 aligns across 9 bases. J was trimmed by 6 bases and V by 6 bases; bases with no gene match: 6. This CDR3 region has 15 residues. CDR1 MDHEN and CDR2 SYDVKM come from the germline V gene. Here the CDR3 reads CASRPRDRANSPLHF. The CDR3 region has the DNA TGTGCCAGCAGACCCCGGGACAGGGCTAATTCACCCCTCCACTTT. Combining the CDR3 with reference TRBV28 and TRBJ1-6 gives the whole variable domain DVKVTQSSRYLVKRTGEKVFLECVQDMDHENMFWYRQDPGLGLRLIYFSYDVKMKEKGDIPEGYSVSREKKERFSLILESASTNQTSMYLCASRPRDRANSPLHFGNGTRLTVT.

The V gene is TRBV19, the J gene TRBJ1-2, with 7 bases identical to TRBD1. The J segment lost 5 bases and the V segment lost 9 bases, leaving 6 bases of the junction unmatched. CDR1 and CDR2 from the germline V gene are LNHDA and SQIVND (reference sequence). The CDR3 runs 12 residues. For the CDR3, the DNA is TGTGCCAGCGGACAGGCGGAGTATGGCTACACCTTC. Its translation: CASGQAEYGYTF. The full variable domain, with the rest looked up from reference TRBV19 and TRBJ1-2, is DGGITQSPKYLFRKEGQNVTLSCEQNLNHDAMYWYRQDPGQGLRLIYYSQIVNDFQKGDIAEGYSVSREKKESFPLTVTSAQKNPTAFYLCASGQAEYGYTFGSGTRLTVV.

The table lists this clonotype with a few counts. CDR3 protein: CSARDRLRPRRLGNSGNTIYF. The CDR3 DNA reads as TGCAGTGCTAGAGATAGGCTTCGGCCCCGGAGATTGGGAAACTCTGGAAACACCATATATTTT. The gene calls are TRBV20-1 and TRBJ1-3; D gene unclear. Germline V CDR1 and CDR2: DFQATT, SNEGSKA (reference sequence). This CDR3 is built from 21 residues. The V end lost 0 bases, the J end lost 0 bases, and 27 bases lay between the germline ends.

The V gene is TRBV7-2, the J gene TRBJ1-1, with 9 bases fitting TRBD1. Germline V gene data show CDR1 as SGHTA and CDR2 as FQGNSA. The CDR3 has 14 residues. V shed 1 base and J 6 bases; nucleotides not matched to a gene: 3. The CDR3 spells CASSLGGQGSEAFF. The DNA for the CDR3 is TGTGCCAGCAGCTTAGGGGGACAGGGATCTGAAGCTTTCTTT.

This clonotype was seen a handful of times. The DNA for the CDR3 is TGCAGTGCTAGGGGGGAAGAGGTTCGCGATCAGCCCCAGCATTTT. Translated, it gives CSARGEEVRDQPQHF. The genes are TRBV20-1 and TRBJ1-5; D possibly corresponds to TRBD1 (5 bases). V was cut by 3 bases and J by 5 bases, with 17 bases left in between. Germline lookup yields CDR1 DFQATT and CDR2 SNEGSKA (reference sequence). The CDR3 length is 15 residues.

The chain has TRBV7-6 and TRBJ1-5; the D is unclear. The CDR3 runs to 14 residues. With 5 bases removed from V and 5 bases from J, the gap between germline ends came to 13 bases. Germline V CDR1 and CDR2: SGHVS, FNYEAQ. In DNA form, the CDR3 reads TGTGCCAGCAGCCGAACCCGTGGGGATCAGCCCCAGCATTTT. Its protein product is CASSRTRGDQPQHF.

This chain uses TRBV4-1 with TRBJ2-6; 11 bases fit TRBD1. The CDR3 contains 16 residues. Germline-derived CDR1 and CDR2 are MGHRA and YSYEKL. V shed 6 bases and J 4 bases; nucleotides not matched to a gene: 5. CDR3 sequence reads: CASRDRGRSGANVLTF. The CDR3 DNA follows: TGCGCCAGCAGGGACAGGGGGCGATCCGGGGCCAACGTCCTGACTTTC.

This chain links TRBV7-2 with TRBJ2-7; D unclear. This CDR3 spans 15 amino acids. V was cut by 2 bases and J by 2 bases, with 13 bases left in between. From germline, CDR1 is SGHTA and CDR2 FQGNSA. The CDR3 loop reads CASSLQGSRTYEQYF. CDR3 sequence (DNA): TGTGCCAGCAGCTTACAAGGTAGCAGAACCTACGAGCAGTACTTC. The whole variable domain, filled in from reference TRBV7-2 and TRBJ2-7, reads GAGVSQSPSNKVTEKGKDVELRCDPISGHTALYWYRQSLGQGLEFLIYFQGNSAPDKSGLPSDRFSAERTGGSVSTLTIQRTQQEDSAVYLCASSLQGSRTYEQYFGPGTRLTVT.

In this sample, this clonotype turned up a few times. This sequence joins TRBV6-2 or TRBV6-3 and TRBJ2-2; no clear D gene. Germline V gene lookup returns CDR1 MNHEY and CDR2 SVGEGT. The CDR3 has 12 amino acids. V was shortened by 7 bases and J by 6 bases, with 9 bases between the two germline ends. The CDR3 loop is CASTPPAGELFF. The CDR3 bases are TGTGCCAGCACCCCCCCAGCCGGGGAGCTGTTTTTT.

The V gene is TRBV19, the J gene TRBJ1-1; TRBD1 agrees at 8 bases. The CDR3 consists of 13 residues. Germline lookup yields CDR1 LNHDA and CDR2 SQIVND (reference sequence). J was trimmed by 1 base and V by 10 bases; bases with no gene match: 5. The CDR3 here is CATRGQTNTEAFF. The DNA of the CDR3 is TGTGCCACCAGGGGGCAAACGAACACTGAAGCTTTCTTT.

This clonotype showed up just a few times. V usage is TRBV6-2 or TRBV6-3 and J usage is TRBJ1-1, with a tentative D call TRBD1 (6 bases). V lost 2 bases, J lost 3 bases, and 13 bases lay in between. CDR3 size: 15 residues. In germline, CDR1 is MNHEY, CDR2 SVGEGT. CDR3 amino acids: CASSYTQGPHTEAFF. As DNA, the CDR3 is TGTGCCAGCAGTTACACTCAGGGGCCACACACTGAAGCTTTCTTT.

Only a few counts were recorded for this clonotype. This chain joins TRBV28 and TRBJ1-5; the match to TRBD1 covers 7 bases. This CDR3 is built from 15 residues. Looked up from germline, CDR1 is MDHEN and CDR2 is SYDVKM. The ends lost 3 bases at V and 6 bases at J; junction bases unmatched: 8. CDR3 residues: CASSFGGGASQPQHF. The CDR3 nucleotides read TGTGCCAGCAGTTTCGGAGGGGGCGCGAGTCAGCCCCAGCATTTT.

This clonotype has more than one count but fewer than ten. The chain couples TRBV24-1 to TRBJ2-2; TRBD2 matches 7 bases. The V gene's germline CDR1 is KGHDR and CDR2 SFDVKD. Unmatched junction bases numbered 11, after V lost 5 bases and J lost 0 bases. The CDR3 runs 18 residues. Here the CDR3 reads CATSGGLSGDANTGELFF. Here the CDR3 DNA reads TGTGCCACCAGTGGGGGGTTAAGCGGGGATGCGAACACCGGGGAGCTGTTTTTT.

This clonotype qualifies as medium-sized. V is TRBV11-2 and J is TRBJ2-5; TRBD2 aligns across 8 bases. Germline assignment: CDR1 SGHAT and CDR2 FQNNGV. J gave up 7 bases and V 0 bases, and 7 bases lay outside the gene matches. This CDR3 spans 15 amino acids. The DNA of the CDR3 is TGTGCCAGCAGCTTAGACCTGCGGGGGGTTGGGACCCAGTACTTC. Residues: CASSLDLRGVGTQYF.

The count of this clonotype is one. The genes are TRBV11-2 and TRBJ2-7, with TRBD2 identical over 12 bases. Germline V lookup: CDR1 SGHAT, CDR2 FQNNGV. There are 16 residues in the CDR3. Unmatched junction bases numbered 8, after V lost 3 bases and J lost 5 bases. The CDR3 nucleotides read TGTGCCAGCAGCTTGAGTAGGACTAGCGGGGTCCACGAGCAGTACTTC. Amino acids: CASSLSRTSGVHEQYF.

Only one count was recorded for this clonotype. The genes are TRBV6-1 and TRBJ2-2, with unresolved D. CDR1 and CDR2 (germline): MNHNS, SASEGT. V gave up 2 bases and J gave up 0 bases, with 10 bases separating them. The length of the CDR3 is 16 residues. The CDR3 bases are TGTGCCAGCAGTGAACACGTTGCGGCGAACACCGGGGAGCTGTTTTTT. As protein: CASSEHVAANTGELFF.

CDR3 bases: TGTGCCAGTAGGGAATCAGGGGGCTCAAATCAGCCCCAGCATTTT. It encodes CASRESGGSNQPQHF. The chain uses TRBV19 and TRBJ1-5; 8 bases match TRBD1. Per germline, CDR1 LNHDA and CDR2 SQIVND (reference sequence). V trimming: 6 bases; J trimming: 4 bases; junction bases outside the gene matches: 8. CDR3 length: 15 amino acids.